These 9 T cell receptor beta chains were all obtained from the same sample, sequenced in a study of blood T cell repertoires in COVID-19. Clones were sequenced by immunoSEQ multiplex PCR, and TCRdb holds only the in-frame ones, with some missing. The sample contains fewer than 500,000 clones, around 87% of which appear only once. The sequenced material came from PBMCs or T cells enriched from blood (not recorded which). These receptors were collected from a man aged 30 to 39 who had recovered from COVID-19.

The CDR3 sequence: CSASPWAGTVNQPQHF. In nucleotides, the CDR3 is TGCAGTGCTAGTCCTTGGGCCGGGACAGTCAATCAGCCCCAGCATTTT. V usage is TRBV20-1 and J usage is TRBJ1-5, with 7 bases matching TRBD1. The ends lost 3 bases at V and 3 bases at J; junction bases unmatched: 11. Germline V gives CDR1 DFQATT, CDR2 SNEGSKA (reference sequence). CDR3 length equals 16 residues.

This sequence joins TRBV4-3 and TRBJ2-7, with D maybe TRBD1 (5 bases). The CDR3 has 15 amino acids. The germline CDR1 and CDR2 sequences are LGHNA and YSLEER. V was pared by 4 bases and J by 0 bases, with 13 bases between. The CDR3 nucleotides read TGCGCCAGCAGCCGCGACCAGGGTTTCTCCTACGAGCAGTACTTC. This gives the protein CASSRDQGFSYEQYF.

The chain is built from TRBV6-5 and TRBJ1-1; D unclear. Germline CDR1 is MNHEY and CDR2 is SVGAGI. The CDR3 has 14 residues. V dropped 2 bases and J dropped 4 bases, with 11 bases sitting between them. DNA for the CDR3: TGTGCCAGCAGTTACGGGCAACGTGGCACTGAAGCTTTCTTT. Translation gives CASSYGQRGTEAFF.

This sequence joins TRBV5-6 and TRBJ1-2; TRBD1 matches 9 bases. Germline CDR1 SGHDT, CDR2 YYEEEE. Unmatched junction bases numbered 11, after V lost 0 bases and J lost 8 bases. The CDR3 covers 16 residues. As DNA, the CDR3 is TGTGCCAGCAGCTTGGCTTATTCGACAGGGGGTGAAGGCTACACCTTC. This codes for CASSLAYSTGGEGYTF.

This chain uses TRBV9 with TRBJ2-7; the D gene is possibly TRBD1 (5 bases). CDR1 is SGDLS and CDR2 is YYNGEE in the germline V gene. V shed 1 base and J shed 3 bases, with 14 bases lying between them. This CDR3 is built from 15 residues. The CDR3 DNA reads TGTGCCAGCAGCGTACAAGCAGGGTCCCTCTACGAGCAGTACTTC. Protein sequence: CASSVQAGSLYEQYF.

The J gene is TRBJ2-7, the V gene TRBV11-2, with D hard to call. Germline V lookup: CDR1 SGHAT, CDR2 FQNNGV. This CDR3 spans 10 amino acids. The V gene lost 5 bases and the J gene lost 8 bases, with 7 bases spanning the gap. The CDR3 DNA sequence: TGTGCCAGCAGCGACAACCAGCAGTACTTC. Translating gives CASSDNQQYF.

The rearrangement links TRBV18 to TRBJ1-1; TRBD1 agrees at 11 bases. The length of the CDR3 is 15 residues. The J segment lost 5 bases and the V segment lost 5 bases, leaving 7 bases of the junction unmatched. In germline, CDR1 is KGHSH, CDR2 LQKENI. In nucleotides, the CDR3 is TGTGCCAGCTCAACCGGGACAGGGGGAGAGACTGAAGCTTTCTTT. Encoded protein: CASSTGTGGETEAFF. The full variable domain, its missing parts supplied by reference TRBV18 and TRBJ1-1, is NAGVMQNPRHLVRRRGQEARLRCSPMKGHSHVYWYRQLPEEGLKFMVYLQKENIIDESGMPKERFSAEFPKEGPSILRIQQVVRGDSAAYFCASSTGTGGETEAFFGQGTRLTVV.

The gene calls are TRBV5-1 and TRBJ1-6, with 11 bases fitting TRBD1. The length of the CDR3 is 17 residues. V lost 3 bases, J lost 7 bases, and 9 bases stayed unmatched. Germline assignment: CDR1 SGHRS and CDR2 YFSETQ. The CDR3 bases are TGCGCCAGCAGCTCCGGGACAGGGGGTTTAAAAAATTCACCCCTCCACTTT. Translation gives CASSSGTGGLKNSPLHF.

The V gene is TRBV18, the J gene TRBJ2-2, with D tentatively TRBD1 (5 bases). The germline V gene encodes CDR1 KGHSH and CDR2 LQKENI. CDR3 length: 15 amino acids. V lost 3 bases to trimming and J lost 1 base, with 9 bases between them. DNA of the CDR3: TGTGCCAGCTCACCCCCTACAGGGAACACCGGGGAGCTGTTTTTT. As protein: CASSPPTGNTGELFF.